This T cell receptor beta chain was sequenced for a study of cytomegalovirus exposure and HLA in healthy donors. In the PCR, 60 Vbeta and 13 Jbeta primers were used. Sequenced by immunoSEQ multiplex PCR; TCRdb stores in-frame clones only, minus some. The profile shows over 80,000 clones, roughly four fifths of them singletons. The trim removed 5 bases at V and 0 bases at J, leaving 9 bases unmatched. Germline V gives CDR1 SEHNR, CDR2 FQNEAQ (reference sequence). The length of the CDR3 is 16 residues. Source material: PBMCs. The clonotype comes from a man aged 35-49 years in good health and CMV-seropositive. The chain carries TRBV7-9 and TRBJ2-7; 8 bases agree with TRBD1. The CDR3 region is CASSPKVGTGSYEQYF. CDR3 coding DNA: TGTGCCAGCAGCCCTAAGGTTGGGACAGGCTCCTACGAGCAGTACTTC.